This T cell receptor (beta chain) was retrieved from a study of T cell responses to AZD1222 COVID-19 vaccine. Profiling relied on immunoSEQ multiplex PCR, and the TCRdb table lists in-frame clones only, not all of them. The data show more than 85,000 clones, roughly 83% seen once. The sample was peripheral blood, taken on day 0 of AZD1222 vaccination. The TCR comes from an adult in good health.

This CDR3 is CATSDHRAGANVLTF. As DNA, the CDR3 is TGTGCCACCAGTGATCACAGGGCTGGGGCCAACGTCCTGACTTTC. The V and J genes are TRBV24-1 and TRBJ2-6, with TRBD1 as a possible D gene (6 bases). This CDR3 has 15 residues. Germline V gene data show CDR1 as KGHDR and CDR2 as SFDVKD. Trimming pared 3 bases from V and 2 bases from J, leaving 7 bases between.